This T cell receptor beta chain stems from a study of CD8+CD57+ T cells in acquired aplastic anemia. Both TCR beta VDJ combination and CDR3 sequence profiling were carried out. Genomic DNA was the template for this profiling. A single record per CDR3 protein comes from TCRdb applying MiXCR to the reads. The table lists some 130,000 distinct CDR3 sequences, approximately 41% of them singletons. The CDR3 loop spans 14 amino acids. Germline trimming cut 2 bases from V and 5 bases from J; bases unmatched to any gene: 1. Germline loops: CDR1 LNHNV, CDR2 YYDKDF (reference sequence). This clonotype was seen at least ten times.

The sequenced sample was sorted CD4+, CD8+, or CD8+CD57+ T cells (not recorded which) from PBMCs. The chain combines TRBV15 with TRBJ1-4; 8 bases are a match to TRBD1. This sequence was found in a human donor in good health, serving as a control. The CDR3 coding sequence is TGTGCCACCAGCAGAAGGACAGGGAATGAAAAACTGTTTTTT. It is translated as CATSRRTGNEKLFF.